The 9 T cell receptor beta chains below were found in one sample sequenced in a study of blood T cell repertoires in COVID-19. Sequencing used immunoSEQ multiplex PCR; TCRdb keeps in-frame clones, though not all of them. This sample has roughly 100,000 clones; around 74% occur once, and the top ten carry just under 20%. Material: peripheral blood. These receptors were taken from a woman in her 70s with acute or convalescent COVID-19.

This chain links TRBV6-5 with TRBJ2-1, with 9 bases that match TRBD2. Germline trimming cut 6 bases from V and 4 bases from J; bases unmatched to any gene: 7. Germline V gene sequence: CDR1 MNHEY, CDR2 SVGAGI. The CDR3 totals 15 residues. The CDR3 DNA reads TGTGCCAGCAGCCCCGGACTAGCGCTTTACAATGAGCAGTTCTTC. Protein sequence: CASSPGLALYNEQFF.

The chain carries TRBV6-2 or TRBV6-3 and TRBJ2-3; weak D call: TRBD1 (6 bases). Trimming shortened V by 4 bases and J by 0 bases, and 14 bases separated the two germline ends. The germline CDR1 and CDR2 sequences are MNHEY and SVGEGT. The CDR3 is 16 residues long. The CDR3 sequence: CASSLGSGGSTDTQYF. The CDR3 nucleotides are TGTGCCAGCAGTTTAGGGAGTGGGGGCAGCACAGATACGCAGTATTTT.

This chain uses TRBV30 with TRBJ1-3; 7 nucleotides line up with TRBD1. The CDR3 runs 14 residues. Germline V gene sequence: CDR1 GTSNPN, CDR2 SVGIG (reference sequence). V lost 3 bases and J lost 6; bases outside the gene matches: 8. CDR3 amino acids: CAWSLGQSANTIYF. The CDR3 bases are TGTGCCTGGAGCCTGGGACAGTCCGCAAACACCATATATTTT.

The rearrangement uses TRBV5-5 and TRBJ1-2; D unresolved. Trimming took 0 bases from V and 4 from J, leaving 7 bases between them. In germline, CDR1 is SGHKS, CDR2 YYEKEE (reference sequence). There are 13 residues in the CDR3. CDR3 in amino acids: CASSLVATYGYTF. CDR3 nucleotides: TGTGCCAGCAGCTTGGTAGCGACCTATGGCTACACCTTC.

This clone was observed a single time. This sequence joins TRBV18 and TRBJ1-1; 9 bases fit TRBD1. CDR1 is KGHSH and CDR2 is LQKENI in the germline V gene. The CDR3 is made up of 15 amino acids. V was clipped by 3 bases and J by 1 base; unmatched bases: 3. CDR3 region: CASSPSTGGNTEAFF. The CDR3 DNA reads as TGTGCCAGCTCACCCTCGACAGGGGGGAACACTGAAGCTTTCTTT.

This chain joins TRBV29-1 and TRBJ2-5; 8 nucleotides line up with TRBD1. V shed 8 bases, J shed 5 bases, and the junction held 7 bases outside the gene matches. Germline assignment: CDR1 SQVTM and CDR2 ANQGSEA. CDR3 size: 12 residues. The CDR3, as DNA: TGCAGCCTATCGGACAGGGACGAGACCCAGTACTTC. Protein product: CSLSDRDETQYF.

The chain recombines TRBV2 with TRBJ1-5; possible D gene TRBD1, 5 bases. Between the trimmed V and J ends, which lost 7 bases and 0 bases, there was a span of 22 bases. Per germline, CDR1 SNHLY and CDR2 FYNNEI. The CDR3 contains 18 residues. CDR3 in amino acids: CASIVSPGELYSNQPQHF. The DNA for the CDR3 is TGTGCCAGCATAGTCTCCCCGGGGGAGCTGTATAGCAATCAGCCCCAGCATTTT.

The V call is TRBV5-1, the J call TRBJ2-5; TRBD1 matches at 8 bases. Trimming cost V 0 bases and J 9 bases; bases outside gene matches: 10. Germline V gives CDR1 SGHRS, CDR2 YFSETQ. This CDR3 has 15 residues. CDR3 sequence (DNA): TGCGCCAGCAGCTTGGCACAGACAGGGGCGGTGGCCCAGTACTTC. It is translated as CASSLAQTGAVAQYF. Full variable domain (rest looked up from reference TRBV5-1 and TRBJ2-5): KAGVTQTPRYLIKTRGQQVTLSCSPISGHRSVSWYQQTPGQGLQFLFEYFSETQRNKGNFPGRFSGRQFSNSRSEMNVSTLELGDSALYLCASSLAQTGAVAQYFGPGTRLLVL.

This sequence joins TRBV7-2 and TRBJ1-3, with TRBD1 identical over 9 bases. The CDR3 extends over 16 amino acids. V lost 1 base, J lost 1 base, and 2 bases stayed unmatched. The germline V gene encodes CDR1 SGHTA and CDR2 FQGNSA. CDR3 sequence reads: CASSLVGTGSGNTIYF. The CDR3 region has the DNA TGTGCCAGCAGCTTAGTGGGGACAGGGTCTGGAAACACCATATATTTT.